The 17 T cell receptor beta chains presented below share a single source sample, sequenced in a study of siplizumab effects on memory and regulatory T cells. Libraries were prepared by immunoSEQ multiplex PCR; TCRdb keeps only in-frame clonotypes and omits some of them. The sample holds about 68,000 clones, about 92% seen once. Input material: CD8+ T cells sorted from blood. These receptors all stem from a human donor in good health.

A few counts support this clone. The CDR3 protein is CAWSAGSQPQHF. CDR3 nucleotides: TGTGCCTGGAGTGCGGGGTCTCAGCCCCAGCATTTT. This chain uses TRBV30 with TRBJ1-5; D unresolved. Per germline, CDR1 GTSNPN and CDR2 SVGIG (reference sequence). The CDR3 has 12 residues. The ends were cut back, 1 base at V and 6 bases at J, with 7 bases in the middle.

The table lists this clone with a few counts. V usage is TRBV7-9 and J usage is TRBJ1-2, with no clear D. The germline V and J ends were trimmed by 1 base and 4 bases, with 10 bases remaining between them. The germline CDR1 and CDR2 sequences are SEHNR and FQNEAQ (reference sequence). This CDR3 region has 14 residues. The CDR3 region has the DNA TGTGCCAGCAGCTTAGTAATGCATGGCTATGGCTACACCTTC. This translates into CASSLVMHGYGYTF. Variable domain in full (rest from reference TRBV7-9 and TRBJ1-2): DTGVSQNPRHKITKRGQNVTFRCDPISEHNRLYWYRQTLGQGPEFLTYFQNEAQLEKSRLLSDRFSAERPKGSFSTLEIQRTEQGDSAMYLCASSLVMHGYGYTFGSGTRLTVV.

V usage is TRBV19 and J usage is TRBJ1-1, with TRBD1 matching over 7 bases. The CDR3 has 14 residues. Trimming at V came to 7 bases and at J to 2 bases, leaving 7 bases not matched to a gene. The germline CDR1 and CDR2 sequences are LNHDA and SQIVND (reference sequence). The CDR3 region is CASTFGQANTEAFF. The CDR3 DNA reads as TGTGCCAGTACCTTCGGACAGGCAAACACTGAAGCTTTCTTT.

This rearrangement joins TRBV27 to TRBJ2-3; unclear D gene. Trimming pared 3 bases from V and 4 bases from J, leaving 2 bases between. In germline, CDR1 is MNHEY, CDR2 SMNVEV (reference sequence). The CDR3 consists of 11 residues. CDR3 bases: TGTGCCAGCAGTTTGGCAGATACGCAGTATTTT. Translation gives CASSLADTQYF.

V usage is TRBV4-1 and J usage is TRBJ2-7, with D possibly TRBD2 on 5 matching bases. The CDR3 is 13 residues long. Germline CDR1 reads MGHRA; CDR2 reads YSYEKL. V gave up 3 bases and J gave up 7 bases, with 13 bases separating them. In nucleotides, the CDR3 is TGCGCCAGCAGCCAGACGGGGTTTCAGGAGCAGTACTTC. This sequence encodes CASSQTGFQEQYF.

The CDR3 loop is CASSVTGVNTEAFF. CDR3 in DNA: TGTGCCAGCAGCGTAACAGGTGTGAACACTGAAGCTTTCTTT. This chain connects TRBV9 to TRBJ1-1; maybe TRBD1 (5 bases). From germline, CDR1 is SGDLS and CDR2 YYNGEE. CDR3 length: 14 residues. With 1 base removed from V and 0 bases from J, the gap between germline ends came to 7 bases.

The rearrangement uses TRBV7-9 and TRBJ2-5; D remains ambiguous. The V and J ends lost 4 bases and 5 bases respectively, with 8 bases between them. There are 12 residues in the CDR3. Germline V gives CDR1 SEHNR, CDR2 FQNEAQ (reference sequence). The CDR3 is CASSSLWETQYF. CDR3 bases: TGTGCCAGCAGCTCCCTTTGGGAGACCCAGTACTTC.

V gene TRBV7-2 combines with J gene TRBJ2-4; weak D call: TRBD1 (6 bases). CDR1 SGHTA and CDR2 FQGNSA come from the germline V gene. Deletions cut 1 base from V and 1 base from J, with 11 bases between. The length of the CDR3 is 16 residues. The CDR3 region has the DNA TGTGCCAGCAGCTTAGGCCCCGACAGGGCCAAAAACATTCAGTACTTC. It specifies CASSLGPDRAKNIQYF.

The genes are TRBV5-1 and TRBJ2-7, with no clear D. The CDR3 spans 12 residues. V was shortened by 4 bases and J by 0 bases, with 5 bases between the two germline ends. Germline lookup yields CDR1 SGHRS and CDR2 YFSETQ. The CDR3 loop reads CASSPDSYEQYF. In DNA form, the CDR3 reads TGCGCCAGCAGCCCGGACTCCTACGAGCAGTACTTC.

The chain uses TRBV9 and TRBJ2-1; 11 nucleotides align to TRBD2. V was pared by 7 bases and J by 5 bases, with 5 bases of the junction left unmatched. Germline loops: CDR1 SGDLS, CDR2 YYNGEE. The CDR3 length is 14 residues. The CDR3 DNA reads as TGTGCCAGCGGACCGGGACTAGCGGACAATGAGCAGTTCTTC. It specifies CASGPGLADNEQFF. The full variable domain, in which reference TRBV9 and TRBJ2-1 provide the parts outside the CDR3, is DSGVTQTPKHLITATGQRVTLRCSPRSGDLSVYWYQQSLDQGLQFLIQYYNGEERAKGNILERFSAQQFPDLHSELNLSSLELGDSALYFCASGPGLADNEQFFGPGTRLTVL.

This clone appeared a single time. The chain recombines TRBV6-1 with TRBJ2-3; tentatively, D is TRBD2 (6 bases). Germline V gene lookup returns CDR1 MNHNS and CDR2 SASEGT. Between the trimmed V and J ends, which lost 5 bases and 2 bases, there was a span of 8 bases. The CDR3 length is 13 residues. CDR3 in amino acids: CASSRDSTDTQYF. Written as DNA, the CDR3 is TGTGCCAGCAGTCGGGACTCCACAGATACGCAGTATTTT.

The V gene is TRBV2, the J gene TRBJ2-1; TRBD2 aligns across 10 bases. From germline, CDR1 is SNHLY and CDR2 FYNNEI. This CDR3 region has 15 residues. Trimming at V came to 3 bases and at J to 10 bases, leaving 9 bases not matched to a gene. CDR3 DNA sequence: TGTGCCAGCAGTGATGGAGCGGGGGGGCCGGGCGAGCAGTTCTTC. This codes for CASSDGAGGPGEQFF.

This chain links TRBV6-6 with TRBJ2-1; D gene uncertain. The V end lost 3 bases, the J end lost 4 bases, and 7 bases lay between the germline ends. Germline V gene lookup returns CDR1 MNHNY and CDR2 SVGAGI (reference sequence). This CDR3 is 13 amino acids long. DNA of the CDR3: TGTGCCAGCAGTTATACCGGGTACAATGAGCAGTTCTTC. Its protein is CASSYTGYNEQFF.

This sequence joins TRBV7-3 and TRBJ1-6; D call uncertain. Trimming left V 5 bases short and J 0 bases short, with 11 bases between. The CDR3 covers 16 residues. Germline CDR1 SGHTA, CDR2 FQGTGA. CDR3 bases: TGTGCCAGCAGCCAATATGGCGCCTCCTATAATTCACCCCTCCACTTT. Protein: CASSQYGASYNSPLHF.

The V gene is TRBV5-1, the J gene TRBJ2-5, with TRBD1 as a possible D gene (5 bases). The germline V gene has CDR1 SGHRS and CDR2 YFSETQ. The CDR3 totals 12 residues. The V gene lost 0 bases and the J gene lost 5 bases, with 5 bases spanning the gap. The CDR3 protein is CASSLEGETQYF. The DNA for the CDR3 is TGCGCCAGCAGCTTGGAGGGGGAGACCCAGTACTTC.

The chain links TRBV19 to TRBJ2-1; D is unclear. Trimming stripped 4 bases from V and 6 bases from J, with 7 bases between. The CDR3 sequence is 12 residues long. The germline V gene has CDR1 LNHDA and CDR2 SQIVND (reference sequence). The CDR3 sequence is CASSTTANEQFF. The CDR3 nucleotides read TGTGCCAGTAGTACAACAGCCAATGAGCAGTTCTTC.

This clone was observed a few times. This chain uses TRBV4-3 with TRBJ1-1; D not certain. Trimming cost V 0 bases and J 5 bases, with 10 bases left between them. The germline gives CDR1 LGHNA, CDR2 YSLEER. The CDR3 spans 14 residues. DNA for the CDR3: TGCGCCAGCAGCCAAGAACCTGGATGGACTGAAGCTTTCTTT. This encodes CASSQEPGWTEAFF.